Following are 6 T cell receptor beta chains from one sample sequenced in a study of blood T cells in healthy people across ages. The use of a sample-barcoded 5' primer and a J-beta primer mix characterized a second PCR of 7 to 11 cycles. TCRdb recomputed calls from the 5' RACE reads with MiXCR, one row per CDR3 protein. Among some 930,000 distinct CDR3 sequences listed, roughly 29% were seen once. A further study also used this sample, focusing on T cells of mothers and their children.

The sequencing sample was made of blood. These receptors were collected from a woman between 35 and 50 years old in good health.

This clonotype came up many times. V usage is TRBV4-1 and J usage is TRBJ1-5; D perhaps matches TRBD1 (5 bases). This CDR3 has 17 amino acids. CDR1 is MGHRA and CDR2 is YSYEKL in the germline V gene. V was cut by 1 base and J by 0 bases, with 13 bases left in between. The CDR3 spells CASSQVGAGYSNQPQHF. In DNA form, the CDR3 reads TGCGCCAGCAGCCAAGTTGGGGCGGGGTATAGCAATCAGCCCCAGCATTTT.

In the case of this clonotype: One base away lies a much larger clone, so this may be a sequencing read error. CDR3 sequence (DNA): TGCAGTGCTAGTGGCTCCGGGACAGACATAGGGTCCGGCTACGAGCACTACTTC. This translates into CSASGSGTDIGSGYEHYF. V usage is TRBV20-1 and J usage is TRBJ2-7; TRBD1 agrees at 7 bases. CDR1 is DFQATT and CDR2 is SNEGSKA in the germline V gene (reference sequence). The CDR3 has 18 residues.

This clonotype was counted between two and nine times. The chain uses TRBV27 and TRBJ1-5; D not certain. This CDR3 has 13 amino acids. V was clipped by 4 bases and J by 5 bases, with 9 bases between them. Germline-derived CDR1 and CDR2 are MNHEY and SMNVEV (reference sequence). The CDR3 DNA is TGTGCCAGCAGTTACGCGGTCTATCAGCCCCAGCATTTT. Amino acids: CASSYAVYQPQHF.

The J gene is TRBJ2-5, the V gene TRBV7-2; 9 positions match TRBD2. V was pared by 5 bases and J by 1 base, with 8 bases of the junction left unmatched. The CDR3 sequence is 16 residues long. Germline V gene lookup returns CDR1 SGHTA and CDR2 FQGNSA. CDR3: CASSIRSGGIQETQYF. The CDR3 DNA reads TGTGCCAGCAGCATCCGTAGCGGGGGAATCCAAGAGACCCAGTACTTC. Variable domain in full (rest from reference TRBV7-2 and TRBJ2-5): GAGVSQSPSNKVTEKGKDVELRCDPISGHTALYWYRQSLGQGLEFLIYFQGNSAPDKSGLPSDRFSAERTGGSVSTLTIQRTQQEDSAVYLCASSIRSGGIQETQYFGPGTRLLVL.

The V and J genes are TRBV20-1 and TRBJ2-5, with 9 bases aligning to TRBD2. CDR3 length: 15 residues. With V trimmed by 6 bases and J by 2 bases, 10 bases remained unmatched. CDR1 and CDR2 from the germline V gene are DFQATT and SNEGSKA (reference sequence). The CDR3 region has the DNA TGCAGTGCAACGCACCCGGGACTAGCTCAAGAGACCCAGTACTTC. Amino acid sequence: CSATHPGLAQETQYF.

This clonotype appeared many times. The chain joins TRBV24-1 to TRBJ2-1; D unresolved. Per germline, CDR1 KGHDR and CDR2 SFDVKD. Deletions cut 6 bases from V and 4 bases from J, with 12 bases between. This CDR3 comprises 14 residues. The CDR3 DNA reads as TGTGCCACCAGTAGCCAGAACCCGTACAATGAGCAGTTCTTC. Its translation: CATSSQNPYNEQFF.